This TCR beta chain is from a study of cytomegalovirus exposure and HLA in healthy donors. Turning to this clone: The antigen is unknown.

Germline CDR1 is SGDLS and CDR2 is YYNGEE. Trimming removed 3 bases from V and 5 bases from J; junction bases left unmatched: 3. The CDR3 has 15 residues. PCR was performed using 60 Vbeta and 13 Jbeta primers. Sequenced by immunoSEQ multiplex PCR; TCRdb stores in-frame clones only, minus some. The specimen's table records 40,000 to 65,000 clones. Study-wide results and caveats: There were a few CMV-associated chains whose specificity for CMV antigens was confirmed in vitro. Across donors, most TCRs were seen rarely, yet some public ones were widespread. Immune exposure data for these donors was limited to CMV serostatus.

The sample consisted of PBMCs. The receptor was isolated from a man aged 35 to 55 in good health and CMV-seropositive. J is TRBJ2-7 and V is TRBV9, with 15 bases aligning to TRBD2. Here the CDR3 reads CASSEGLAGGDEQYF. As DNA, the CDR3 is TGTGCCAGCAGCGAGGGACTAGCGGGAGGAGACGAGCAGTACTTC.